The clone carrying this T cell receptor beta chain was recorded many times. What it recognizes is unknown. The record originates from a study of T cells in Graves' hyperthyroidism and ophthalmopathy. General study findings and limits: Ophthalmopathy cases were set apart from stable hyperthyroidism by a 13 V-J model.

Amplification of TCR beta CDR3 regions was performed using RNA transcripts as template. TCR CDR3 regions were first amplified by RT-PCR with HTBI primers. TCRdb ran MiXCR on the multiplex PCR reads and lists one entry per CDR3 protein. The data contain 550,000 to 600,000 distinct CDR3 sequences, 16% of them singletons. V was pared by 4 bases and J by 5 bases, with 1 base of the junction left unmatched. In germline, CDR1 is LGHNA, CDR2 YNFKEQ. This CDR3 has 14 amino acids. Each patient was aged 18 to 65 and had newly diagnosed hyperthyroidism of under 2 months' duration. Diagnostic assessment was based on clinical symptoms, serum thyroxine and TRAb, thyroid ultrasound and orbital computed tomography.

Sequencing was performed on blood. This sequence originates from a woman aged 18-29 years with Graves' hyperthyroidism. The chain uses TRBV4-2 and TRBJ2-7, with 14 positions matching TRBD2. The CDR3 here is CASSRGLAGDEQYF. CDR3 nucleotides: TGTGCCAGCAGCCGGGGACTAGCGGGAGACGAGCAGTACTTC.